The entry below describes one T cell receptor (beta chain). Its specificity is not known. The sample comes from a study of cytomegalovirus exposure and HLA in healthy donors. The PCR employed 60 Vbeta primers together with 13 Jbeta primers. The assay was immunoSEQ multiplex PCR, and TCRdb's table has in-frame clones only and misses some. Of 20,000 to 25,000 clones listed, about 78% are singletons. General study findings and limits: Among the sequence variants, a highly shared cluster was likely an artifact of sequencing.

Sample: PBMCs. This clonotype originated in a man aged 55-75 years in good health and CMV-seronegative.

This chain's CDR3 is CASSRGTTGGGEQYF. Written as DNA, the CDR3 is TGTGCCAGCAGCCGTGGGACTACAGGAGGAGGCGAGCAGTACTTC. V is TRBV11-1 and J is TRBJ2-7; 7 nucleotides match TRBD2. Looked up from germline, CDR1 is SGHAT and CDR2 is FQDESV (reference sequence). V gave up 5 bases and J gave up 6 bases; unmatched junction bases: 13. The CDR3 is made up of 15 amino acids.